One sample yielded the 2 T cell receptor beta chains listed below, sequenced in a study of long-term antiretroviral therapy in people with HIV. The run of the v3.0 immunoSEQ assay was at survey level. The protocol was immunoSEQ multiplex PCR, while the TCRdb copy is restricted to in-frame clones and leaves out a portion. The table lists 42,000 or so clones, less than 90% of them singletons. This specimen consisted of unsorted PBMCs, obtained 1.2 years after starting antiretroviral therapy. These receptors were collected from a woman aged 50 to 65 with HIV.

In this sample, this clone turned up a few times. The chain employs TRBV25-1 and TRBJ2-1; 9 bases line up with TRBD2. The length of the CDR3 is 14 residues. V dropped 5 bases and J dropped 6; count of bases not matched to a gene: 5. Germline CDR1 is MGHDK and CDR2 is SYGVNS. CDR3 DNA: TGTGCCAGCAGTACGGCTAGCGGGGTCAATGAGCAGTTCTTC. This gives the protein CASSTASGVNEQFF.

The rearrangement links TRBV7-3 to TRBJ1-6, with unresolved D. Deletions cut 3 bases from V and 13 bases from J, with 13 bases between. Germline CDR1 reads SGHTA; CDR2 reads FQGTGA. There are 13 residues in the CDR3. CDR3: CASSLETHLPLHF. CDR3 bases: TGTGCCAGCAGCTTGGAAACTCACCTCCCCCTCCACTTT.